This record concerns one T cell receptor beta chain sequence. The target antigen is unknown. Data came from immunoSEQ multiplex PCR; TCRdb stores just in-frame clones and leaves some out. The sample records fewer than 80,000 clones, 85% to 90% being singletons. Germline V gene data show CDR1 as MNHEY and CDR2 as SMNVEV (reference sequence). After removal of 4 bases from V and 6 bases from J, the junction contained 3 bases not matched to a gene. CDR3 length: 14 amino acids. This record comes from a study of OX40 agonist ivuxolimab in advanced cancers. Study information: The eligibility criteria allowed prior anti-PD-1, anti-PD-L1 or anti-CTLA-4 therapy, and 30% to 45% had some. Partial responses were achieved by three patients: one hepatocellular carcinoma, two cutaneous melanoma. General study points: Clonal expansion from baseline to week 6 occurred in both CD4+ and CD8+ T cells.

Sequenced material: CD4+ or CD8+ T cells sorted from blood, taken in a trial of the OX40 agonist ivuxolimab. The V call is TRBV27, the J call TRBJ2-2, with 9 bases that match TRBD1. The receptor was isolated from an adult with an advanced solid tumor such as melanoma, head and neck, liver or kidney cancer. The CDR3: CASSWGQGSGELFF. The DNA for the CDR3 is TGTGCCAGCAGTTGGGGACAGGGCTCCGGGGAGCTGTTTTTT.